This is a list of T cell receptor beta chains from one sample in a study of OX40 agonist ivuxolimab in advanced cancers. Produced via immunoSEQ multiplex PCR; TCRdb's table is partial and in-frame only. This table has 7,500 to 9,000 clones, nearly 70% appearing once. The sequenced sample was CD4+ or CD8+ T cells sorted from blood, obtained in a trial of the OX40 agonist ivuxolimab. The receptors derive from an adult with an advanced solid tumor such as melanoma, head and neck, liver or kidney cancer. Each CDR3 is given with its conserved first and last residue. A D gene is named only where the DNA matches it firmly. Expanded clones get a size class; other rows say once, few or many, or leave the size out.

d_call,j_call,clone_size,v_call,cdr3_aa,cdr3_nt
TRBD2,TRBJ2-7,.,TRBV7-2,CASSLTSGGAYEQYF,TGTGCCAGCAGCTTGACTAGCGGGGGGGCCTACGAGCAGTACTTC
.,TRBJ1-5,medium-sized,TRBV7-8,CASSLGGRDQPQHF,TGTGCCAGCAGCTTAGGAGGGAGGGATCAGCCCCAGCATTTT
.,TRBJ1-5,many,TRBV19,CASSIQHSNQPQHF,TGTGCCAGTAGTATCCAGCATAGCAATCAGCCCCAGCATTTT
.,TRBJ1-2,.,TRBV6-6,CASSLTGSNYGYTF,TGTGCCAGCAGTCTAACAGGGAGTAACTATGGCTACACCTTC
TRBD2,TRBJ2-2,once,TRBV28,CASSLTSGATGELFF,TGTGCCAGCAGCCTTACTAGCGGGGCCACCGGGGAGCTGTTTTTT
TRBD2,TRBJ2-1,few,TRBV11-2,CASSLEILAGGRDEQFF,TGTGCCAGCAGCTTAGAAATTCTAGCGGGGGGCCGGGATGAGCAGTTCTTC
.,TRBJ1-1,medium-sized,TRBV18,CASSPEGVTFF,TGTGCCAGCTCACCAGAAGGGGTAACTTTCTTT
.,TRBJ2-3,.,TRBV6-6,CASSYRQDTDTQYF,TGTGCCAGCAGTTACCGACAGGACACAGATACGCAGTATTTT
.,TRBJ2-7,.,TRBV7-2,CASSSTSSQYF,TGTGCCAGCAGCTCGACTAGTTCCCAGTACTTC
.,TRBJ2-3,.,TRBV5-4,CASSEARGRTDTQYF,TGTGCCAGCAGCGAAGCCCGGGGGCGCACAGATACGCAGTATTTT
.,TRBJ2-5,.,TRBV27,CASRALANGETQYF,TGTGCCAGCAGAGCCCTAGCGAATGGGGAGACCCAGTACTTC
TRBD2,TRBJ2-1,.,TRBV7-2,CASSPRTSVKFSYNEQFF,TGTGCCAGCAGCCCGAGGACTAGCGTGAAGTTTTCCTACAATGAGCAGTTCTTC
.,TRBJ1-2,.,TRBV11-2,CASSPGRHYGYTF,TGTGCCAGCAGCCCGGGGAGGCACTATGGCTACACCTTC
.,TRBJ2-7,.,TRBV28,CASSLLIAGLTYEQYF,TGTGCCAGCAGTTTATTGATCGCAGGGTTGACCTACGAGCAGTACTTC
TRBD1,TRBJ1-2,.,TRBV2,CASIFLPGQGAGYTF,TGTGCCAGCATCTTCCTACCGGGACAGGGGGCTGGCTACACCTTC
.,TRBJ2-1,.,TRBV9,CASSPGGSGDSSYNEQFF,TGTGCCAGCTCTCCAGGGGGAAGTGGGGACTCCTCCTACAATGAGCAGTTCTTC
.,TRBJ2-2,few,TRBV19,CASTNQPRPNTGELFF,TGTGCCAGTACCAATCAGCCTAGGCCGAACACCGGGGAGCTGTTTTTT
TRBD1,TRBJ1-5,.,TRBV19,CASSIIPGQGYNQPQHF,TGTGCCAGTAGTATAATACCGGGACAGGGATACAATCAGCCCCAGCATTTT
.,TRBJ2-3,.,TRBV7-2,CASSLEVPTDTQYF,TGTGCCAGCAGCTTAGAGGTCCCCACAGATACGCAGTATTTT
.,TRBJ2-5,.,TRBV11-2,CASSGFGTGQETQYF,TGTGCCAGCAGTGGTTTTGGGACGGGGCAAGAGACCCAGTACTTC